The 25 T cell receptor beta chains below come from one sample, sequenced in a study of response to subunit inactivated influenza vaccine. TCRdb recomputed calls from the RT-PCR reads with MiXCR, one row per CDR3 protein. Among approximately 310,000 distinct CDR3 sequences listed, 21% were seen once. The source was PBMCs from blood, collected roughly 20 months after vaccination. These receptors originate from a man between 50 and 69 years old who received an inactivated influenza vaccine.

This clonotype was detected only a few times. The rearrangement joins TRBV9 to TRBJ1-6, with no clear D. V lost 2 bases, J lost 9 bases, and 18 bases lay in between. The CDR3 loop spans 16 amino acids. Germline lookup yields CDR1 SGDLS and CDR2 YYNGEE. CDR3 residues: CASSVTPAVAGSPLHF. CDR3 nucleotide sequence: TGTGCCAGCAGCGTTACCCCGGCGGTGGCGGGTTCACCCCTCCACTTT. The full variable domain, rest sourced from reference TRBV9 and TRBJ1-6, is DSGVTQTPKHLITATGQRVTLRCSPRSGDLSVYWYQQSLDQGLQFLIQYYNGEERAKGNILERFSAQQFPDLHSELNLSSLELGDSALYFCASSVTPAVAGSPLHFGNGTRLTVT.

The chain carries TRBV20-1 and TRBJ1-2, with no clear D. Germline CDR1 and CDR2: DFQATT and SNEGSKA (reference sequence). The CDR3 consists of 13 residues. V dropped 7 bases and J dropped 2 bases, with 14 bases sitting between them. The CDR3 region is CSVPEEENYGYTF. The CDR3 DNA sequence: TGCAGTGTGCCAGAGGAGGAAAACTATGGCTACACCTTC.

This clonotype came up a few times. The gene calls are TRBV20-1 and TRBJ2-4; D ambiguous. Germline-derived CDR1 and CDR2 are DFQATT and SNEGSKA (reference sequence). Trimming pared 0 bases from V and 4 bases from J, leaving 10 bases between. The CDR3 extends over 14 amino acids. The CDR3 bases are TGCAGTGCTAGAGATGGAAGGCGGAAAAACATTCAGTACTTC. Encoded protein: CSARDGRRKNIQYF.

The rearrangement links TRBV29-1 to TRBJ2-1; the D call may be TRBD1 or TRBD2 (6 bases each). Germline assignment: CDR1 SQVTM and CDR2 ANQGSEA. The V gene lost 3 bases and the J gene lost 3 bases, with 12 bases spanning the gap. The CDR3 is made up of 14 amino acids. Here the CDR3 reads CSVDSGANYNEQFF. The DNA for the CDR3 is TGCAGCGTTGACTCGGGGGCCAACTACAATGAGCAGTTCTTC.

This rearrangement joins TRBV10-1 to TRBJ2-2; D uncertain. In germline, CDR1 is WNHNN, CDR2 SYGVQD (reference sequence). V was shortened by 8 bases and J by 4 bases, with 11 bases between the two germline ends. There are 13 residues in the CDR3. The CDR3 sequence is CASASGPTGELFF. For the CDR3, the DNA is TGCGCCAGCGCCTCAGGTCCCACCGGGGAGCTGTTTTTT.

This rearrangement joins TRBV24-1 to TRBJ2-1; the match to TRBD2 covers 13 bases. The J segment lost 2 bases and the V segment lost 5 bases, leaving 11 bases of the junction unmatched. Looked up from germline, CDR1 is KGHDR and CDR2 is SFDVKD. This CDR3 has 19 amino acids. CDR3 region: CATSASWTSGGYTYNEQFF. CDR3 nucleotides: TGTGCCACCAGTGCCTCATGGACTAGCGGGGGTTATACCTACAATGAGCAGTTCTTC.

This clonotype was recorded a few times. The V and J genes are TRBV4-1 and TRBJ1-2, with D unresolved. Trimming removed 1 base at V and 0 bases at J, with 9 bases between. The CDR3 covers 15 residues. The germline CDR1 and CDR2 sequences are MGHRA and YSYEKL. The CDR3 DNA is TGCGCCAGCAGCCAAGGACCCTTAGCTAACTATGGCTACACCTTC. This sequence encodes CASSQGPLANYGYTF.

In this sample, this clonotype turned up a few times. The CDR3 DNA reads TGTGCCAGCTCACCAGTCCAGGGGCAGCAGCCCCAGCATTTT. Protein product: CASSPVQGQQPQHF. J is TRBJ1-5 and V is TRBV18; TRBD1 might be the D (6 bases). This CDR3 has 14 residues. Per germline, CDR1 KGHSH and CDR2 LQKENI. V was trimmed by 2 bases and J by 7 bases, leaving 12 bases between them.

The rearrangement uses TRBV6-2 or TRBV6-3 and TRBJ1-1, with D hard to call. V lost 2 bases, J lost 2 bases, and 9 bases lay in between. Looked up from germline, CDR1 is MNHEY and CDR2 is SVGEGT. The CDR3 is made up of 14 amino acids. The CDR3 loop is CASSYKTHNTEAFF. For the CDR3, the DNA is TGTGCCAGCAGTTACAAGACCCACAACACTGAAGCTTTCTTT.

The CDR3 sequence: CASSPDRVMNTQYF. In DNA form, the CDR3 reads TGTGCCAGCAGTCCGGACAGGGTTATGAATACGCAGTATTTT. The chain combines TRBV7-8 with TRBJ2-3, with TRBD1 matching over 8 bases. The CDR3 runs to 14 residues. The trim removed 6 bases at V and 7 bases at J, leaving 9 bases unmatched. The germline V gene has CDR1 SGHVS and CDR2 FQNEAQ.

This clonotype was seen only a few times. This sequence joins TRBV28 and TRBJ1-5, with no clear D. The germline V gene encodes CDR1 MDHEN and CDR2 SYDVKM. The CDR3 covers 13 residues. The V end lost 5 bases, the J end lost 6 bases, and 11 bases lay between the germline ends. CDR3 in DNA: TGTGCCAGCAGTAAGCCAGTGCGTCAGCCCCAGCATTTT. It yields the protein CASSKPVRQPQHF.

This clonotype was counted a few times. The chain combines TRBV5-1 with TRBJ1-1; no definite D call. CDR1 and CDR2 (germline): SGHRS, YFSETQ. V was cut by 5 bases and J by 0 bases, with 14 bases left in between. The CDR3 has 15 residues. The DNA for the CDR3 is TGCGCCAGCAGGGTGGCATCCGCGGTGAACACTGAAGCTTTCTTT. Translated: CASRVASAVNTEAFF.

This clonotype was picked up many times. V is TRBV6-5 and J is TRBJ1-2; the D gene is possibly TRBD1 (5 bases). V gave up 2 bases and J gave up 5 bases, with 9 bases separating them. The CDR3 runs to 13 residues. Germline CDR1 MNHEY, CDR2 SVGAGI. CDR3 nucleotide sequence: TGTGCCAGCAGTTACGGGGGGACTTATGGCTACACCTTC. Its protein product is CASSYGGTYGYTF.

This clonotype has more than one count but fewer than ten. The CDR3 is CASSPRTDTTEAFF. The CDR3 DNA reads TGTGCCAGCAGCCCACGGACGGACACCACTGAAGCTTTCTTT. The chain couples TRBV13 to TRBJ1-1; possible D gene TRBD1, 5 bases. Trimming cost V 5 bases and J 4 bases, with 14 bases left between them. This CDR3 contains 14 residues. Germline CDR1 reads PRHDT; CDR2 reads FYEKMQ (reference sequence).

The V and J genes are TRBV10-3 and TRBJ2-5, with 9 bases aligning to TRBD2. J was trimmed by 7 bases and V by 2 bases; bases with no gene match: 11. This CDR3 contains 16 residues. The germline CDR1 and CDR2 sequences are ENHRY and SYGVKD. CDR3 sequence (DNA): TGTGCCATCAGTGAGAATCTGGGGCTAGCGGGGTTGACCCAGTACTTC. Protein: CAISENLGLAGLTQYF.

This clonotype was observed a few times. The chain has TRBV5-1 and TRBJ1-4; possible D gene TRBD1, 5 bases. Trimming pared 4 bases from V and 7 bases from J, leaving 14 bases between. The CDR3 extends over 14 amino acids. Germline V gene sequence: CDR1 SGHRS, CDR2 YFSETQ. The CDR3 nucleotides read TGCGCCAGCAGCGACGGGACCGCGGGTGAAAAACTGTTTTTT. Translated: CASSDGTAGEKLFF.

The CDR3 sequence: CASSLDLGQKRYTF. CDR3 nucleotides: TGTGCCAGCAGCTTGGACCTTGGGCAGAAGCGCTACACCTTC. The genes are TRBV5-4 and TRBJ1-2; no firm D call. CDR1 and CDR2 from the germline V gene are SGHNT and YYREEE (reference sequence). V was pared by 0 bases and J by 9 bases, with 15 bases between. This CDR3 has 14 amino acids.

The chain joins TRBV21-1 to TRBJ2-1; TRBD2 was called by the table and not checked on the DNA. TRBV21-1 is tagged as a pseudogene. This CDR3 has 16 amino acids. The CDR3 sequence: CASSKDQTSGSDEQFF. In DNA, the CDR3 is TGTGCCAGCAGCAAAGACCAAACTAGCGGGAGTGATGAGCAGTTCTTC.

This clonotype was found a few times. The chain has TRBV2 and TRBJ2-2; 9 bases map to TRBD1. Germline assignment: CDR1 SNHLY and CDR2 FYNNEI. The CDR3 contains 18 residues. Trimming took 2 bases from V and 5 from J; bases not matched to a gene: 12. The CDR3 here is CASSEIRLQGAQTGELFF. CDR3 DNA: TGTGCCAGCAGTGAAATCCGACTACAGGGGGCGCAGACCGGGGAGCTGTTTTTT. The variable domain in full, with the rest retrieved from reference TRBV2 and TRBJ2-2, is EPEVTQTPSHQVTQMGQEVILRCVPISNHLYFYWYRQILGQKVEFLVSFYNNEISEKSEIFDDQFSVERPDGSNFTLKIRSTKLEDSAMYFCASSEIRLQGAQTGELFFGEGSRLTVL.

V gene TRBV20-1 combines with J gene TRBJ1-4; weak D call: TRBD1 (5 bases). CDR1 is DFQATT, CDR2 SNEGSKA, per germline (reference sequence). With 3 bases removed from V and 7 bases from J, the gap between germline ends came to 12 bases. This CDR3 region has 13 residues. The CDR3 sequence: CSARAQGSEKLFF. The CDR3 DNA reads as TGCAGTGCTAGGGCGCAGGGAAGTGAAAAACTGTTTTTT.

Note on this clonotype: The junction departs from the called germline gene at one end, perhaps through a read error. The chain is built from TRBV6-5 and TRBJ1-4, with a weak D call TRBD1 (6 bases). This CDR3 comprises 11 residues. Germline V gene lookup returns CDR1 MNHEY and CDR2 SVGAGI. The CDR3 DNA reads TGCCCGAACAGGGCCTGGGAAAAACTGTTTTTT. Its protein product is CPNRAWEKLFF.

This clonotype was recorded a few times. The CDR3 DNA follows: TGCAGTGCTAGTCCGGGGTTTGGCTACACCTTC. This gives the protein CSASPGFGYTF. This chain connects TRBV20-1 to TRBJ1-2; D is unresolved. Germline V gene sequence: CDR1 DFQATT, CDR2 SNEGSKA (reference sequence). Deletions cut 3 bases from V and 7 bases from J, with 9 bases between. This CDR3 comprises 11 residues.

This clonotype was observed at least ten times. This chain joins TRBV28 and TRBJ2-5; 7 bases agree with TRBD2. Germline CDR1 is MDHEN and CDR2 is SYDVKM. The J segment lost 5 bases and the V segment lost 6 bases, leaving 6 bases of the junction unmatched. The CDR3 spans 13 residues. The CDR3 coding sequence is TGTGCCAGCAGCTTCAGCGGGGTTGAGACCCAGTACTTC. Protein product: CASSFSGVETQYF.

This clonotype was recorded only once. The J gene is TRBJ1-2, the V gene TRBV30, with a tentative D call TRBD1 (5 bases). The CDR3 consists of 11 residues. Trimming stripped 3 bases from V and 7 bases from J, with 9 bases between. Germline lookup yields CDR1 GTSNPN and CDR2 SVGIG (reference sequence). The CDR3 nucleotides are TGTGCCTGGAGCCGTGGGGGTGGCTACACCTTC. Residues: CAWSRGGGYTF.

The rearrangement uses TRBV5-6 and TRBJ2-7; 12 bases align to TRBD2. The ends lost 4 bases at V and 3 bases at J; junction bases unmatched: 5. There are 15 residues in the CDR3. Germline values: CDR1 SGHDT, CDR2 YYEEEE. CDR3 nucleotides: TGTGCCAGCAGCAATGGACTAGCGGGGATCTACGAGCAGTACTTC. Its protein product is CASSNGLAGIYEQYF.